One sample yielded the 20 T cell receptor beta chains listed below, sequenced in a study of memory CD4+ T cells and cytomegalovirus serostatus. The method was immunoSEQ multiplex PCR; TCRdb's version includes in-frame clones alone and lacks a portion of them. The data contain 45,000 to 50,000 clones, about three quarters of them singletons. The sort gate was single viable CD3+CD4+CD8-CD45RO+ cells for memory CD4+ T cells. Source material: memory CD4+ T cells from blood. The receptors shown here come from an adult in good health and CMV-seronegative.

This rearrangement joins TRBV18 to TRBJ2-3; 11 bases are shared with TRBD2. Germline CDR1 reads KGHSH; CDR2 reads LQKENI. This CDR3 has 18 residues. V lost 5 bases, J lost 0 bases, and 10 bases stayed unmatched. The CDR3, as DNA: TGTGCCAGCTCATCCGACACTAGCGGGGGCCGGAGCACAGATACGCAGTATTTT. Amino acids: CASSSDTSGGRSTDTQYF.

This clone was found a few times. J is TRBJ1-2 and V is TRBV27; D might be TRBD1 (6 bases). V lost 6 bases to trimming and J lost 6 bases, with 14 bases between them. The germline V gene encodes CDR1 MNHEY and CDR2 SMNVEV (reference sequence). CDR3 length: 13 residues. The CDR3 loop reads CASRTGQFNGYTF. The CDR3 coding sequence is TGTGCCAGCAGAACTGGACAGTTTAATGGCTACACCTTC.

This clone was recorded once. CDR3 sequence (DNA): TGCGCCAGCAGCAGCGGGACAGGGCTAAACACAGATACGCAGTATTTT. As protein: CASSSGTGLNTDTQYF. The chain couples TRBV5-1 to TRBJ2-3; 9 bases agree with TRBD1. Losses at the gene ends were 4 bases for V and 2 bases for J; bases not matched to a gene: 8. Germline lookup yields CDR1 SGHRS and CDR2 YFSETQ. The CDR3 is 16 amino acids.

The rearrangement uses TRBV5-6 and TRBJ1-1, with D uncertain. Per germline, CDR1 SGHDT and CDR2 YYEEEE. The V gene lost 2 bases and the J gene lost 6 bases, with 14 bases spanning the gap. The CDR3 runs to 14 residues. The CDR3 sequence is CASSLFGPKAEAFF. As DNA, the CDR3 is TGTGCCAGCAGCTTATTTGGCCCGAAGGCTGAAGCTTTCTTT.

J is TRBJ1-1 and V is TRBV6-4; D is uncertain. From germline, CDR1 is MRHNA and CDR2 SNTAGT. This CDR3 region has 13 residues. V dropped 4 bases and J dropped 0 bases, with 6 bases sitting between them. CDR3 in amino acids: CASSVELNTEAFF. CDR3 bases: TGTGCCAGCAGTGTAGAATTGAACACTGAAGCTTTCTTT.

The chain recombines TRBV2 with TRBJ1-4; 7 bases line up with TRBD1. Germline CDR1 reads SNHLY; CDR2 reads FYNNEI. The CDR3 has 15 amino acids. V trimming: 3 bases; J trimming: 4 bases; junction bases outside the gene matches: 5. The CDR3 reads CASSDLDRFNEKLFF. CDR3 in DNA: TGTGCCAGCAGTGATTTGGACAGGTTTAATGAAAAACTGTTTTTT.

This clone was counted between two and nine times. The CDR3 loop is CASSFSHSGYGYTF. CDR3 nucleotide sequence: TGTGCCAGCAGCTTCTCACATTCGGGCTATGGCTACACCTTC. This chain joins TRBV5-5 and TRBJ1-2; no clear D. V shed 2 bases and J shed 4 bases, with 12 bases lying between them. The CDR3 runs to 14 residues. The V gene's germline CDR1 is SGHKS and CDR2 YYEKEE (reference sequence).

The sample holds a few counts of this clone. This sequence joins TRBV2 and TRBJ1-1, with D perhaps matching TRBD1 (6 bases). The ends were cut back, 7 bases at V and 8 bases at J, with 14 bases in the middle. This CDR3 comprises 12 residues. Per germline, CDR1 SNHLY and CDR2 FYNNEI. CDR3: CASNPNGGEAFF. Written as DNA, the CDR3 is TGTGCCAGCAATCCCAACGGGGGCGAAGCTTTCTTT.

The CDR3: CASSKSRYEQYF. CDR3 sequence (DNA): TGTGCCAGCAGTAAAAGTCGATACGAGCAGTACTTC. The rearrangement joins TRBV11-1 to TRBJ2-7, with D unclear. The CDR3 has 12 residues. V shed 6 bases and J shed 4 bases, with 10 bases lying between them. Germline V lookup: CDR1 SGHAT, CDR2 FQDESV (reference sequence).

The table lists this clone with a few counts. The gene calls are TRBV5-6 and TRBJ1-3; TRBD1 aligns across 8 bases. The V gene end was trimmed by 1 base and the J gene end by 3 bases; junction bases not matched to a gene: 15. The CDR3 contains 19 residues. CDR1 is SGHDT and CDR2 is YYEEEE in the germline V gene. CDR3 in amino acids: CASSLFSTGVGFGGNTIYF. The CDR3 nucleotides read TGTGCCAGCAGCTTGTTTTCGACAGGGGTTGGGTTCGGTGGAAACACCATATATTTT.

The sample holds one count of this clone. The V gene is TRBV7-9, the J gene TRBJ2-5, with a tentative D call TRBD2 (6 bases). The length of the CDR3 is 13 residues. CDR1 and CDR2 (germline): SEHNR, FQNEAQ (reference sequence). Trimming left V 2 bases short and J 5 bases short, with 9 bases between. CDR3 DNA sequence: TGTGCCAGCAGCTTATTAGGAGGGGAGACCCAGTACTTC. Translated: CASSLLGGETQYF.

This clone was recorded only once. This chain uses TRBV28 with TRBJ2-2, with D uncertain. The CDR3 is 15 amino acids. V was clipped by 10 bases and J by 0 bases, with 15 bases between them. Germline CDR1 MDHEN, CDR2 SYDVKM. Here the CDR3 reads CATTLGAPNTGELFF. In DNA, the CDR3 is TGTGCCACCACCCTAGGTGCCCCGAACACCGGGGAGCTGTTTTTT.

The chain is built from TRBV11-3 and TRBJ2-3; 13 bases line up with TRBD2. V was pared by 5 bases and J by 6 bases, with 8 bases of the junction left unmatched. CDR1 is SGHNT and CDR2 is YENEEA in the germline V gene. This CDR3 is built from 16 residues. The CDR3 DNA is TGTGCCAGCAGCCCAGGACTAGCGGGGGCGGGGGATACGCAGTATTTT. Its protein is CASSPGLAGAGDTQYF.

The chain uses TRBV29-1 and TRBJ2-7; 10 bases agree with TRBD1. This CDR3 contains 14 residues. Germline loops: CDR1 SQVTM, CDR2 ANQGSEA. Trimming at V came to 1 base and at J to 6 bases, leaving 6 bases not matched to a gene. The CDR3: CSVEGQGAGGEQYF. The DNA for the CDR3 is TGCAGCGTTGAAGGACAGGGGGCCGGTGGCGAGCAGTACTTC.

The J gene is TRBJ2-5, the V gene TRBV7-9; the D is unclear. CDR1 and CDR2 (germline): SEHNR, FQNEAQ (reference sequence). V lost 5 bases and J lost 2, with 15 bases in between. The CDR3 sequence is 15 residues long. The CDR3 nucleotides are TGTGCCAGCAGCCTAAAAACACAATTTCAAGAGACCCAGTACTTC. Its translation: CASSLKTQFQETQYF.

This sequence joins TRBV30 and TRBJ1-1, with D maybe TRBD1 (6 bases). There are 15 residues in the CDR3. V was shortened by 1 base and J by 1 base, with 13 bases between the two germline ends. Germline V gives CDR1 GTSNPN, CDR2 SVGIG (reference sequence). CDR3: CAWSERTVRNTEAFF. The CDR3, as DNA: TGTGCCTGGAGTGAAAGGACAGTTAGGAACACTGAAGCTTTCTTT.

CDR3 DNA: TGTGCCAGCAAGAGCGGGTTCACAGATACGCAGTATTTT. Its protein is CASKSGFTDTQYF. The V call is TRBV6-6, the J call TRBJ2-3; TRBD2 is a possible D gene (6 bases). With 7 bases removed from V and 2 bases from J, the gap between germline ends came to 10 bases. CDR3 size: 13 residues. Germline CDR1 reads MNHNY; CDR2 reads SVGAGI (reference sequence).

The gene calls are TRBV4-3 and TRBJ1-4; D is undetermined. CDR1 is LGHNA and CDR2 is YSLEER in the germline V gene. V was pared by 4 bases and J by 8 bases, with 17 bases between. The CDR3 has 15 amino acids. The CDR3 protein is CASSPNPHGGEKLFF. The CDR3 nucleotides are TGCGCCAGCAGCCCTAACCCTCACGGTGGGGAAAAACTGTTTTTT.

This rearrangement joins TRBV5-1 to TRBJ1-1; D possibly corresponds to TRBD1 (5 bases). CDR3 length equals 18 residues. With 1 base removed from V and 0 bases from J, the gap between germline ends came to 19 bases. Looked up from germline, CDR1 is SGHRS and CDR2 is YFSETQ. The CDR3 region has the DNA TGCGCCAGCAGCTTGTCGGCGGACACAAACCGGCTGAACACTGAAGCTTTCTTT. The encoded protein is CASSLSADTNRLNTEAFF.

The chain couples TRBV7-9 to TRBJ2-3; 8 nucleotides match TRBD2. Unmatched junction bases numbered 8, after V lost 11 bases and J lost 4 bases. Germline V CDR1 and CDR2: SEHNR, FQNEAQ (reference sequence). The CDR3 consists of 13 residues. DNA for the CDR3: TGTGCCGGCGGACTAGCCGGGGCAGATACGCAGTATTTT. As protein: CAGGLAGADTQYF.